The 14 T cell receptor beta chains listed next were all sequenced from one sample in a study of CD8 T cells in Susac syndrome. Reverse transcription of about 0.5 to 1 ug RNA used random hexamers. MiXCR, applied by TCRdb to the immunoSEQ multiplex PCR reads, yields one record per CDR3 protein. The sample includes 250,000 to 350,000 distinct CDR3 sequences, approximately 81% of them seen just once. The source material was CD8+ T cells from PBMCs. Every receptor here comes from a human donor with multiple sclerosis.

The count of this clonotype is one. The rearrangement uses TRBV27 and TRBJ2-5; D not certain. The CDR3 is 14 amino acids. Germline V gives CDR1 MNHEY, CDR2 SMNVEV (reference sequence). V lost 5 bases, J lost 9 bases, and 19 bases lay in between. In DNA form, the CDR3 reads TGTGCCAGCAGTCCCAACTTGGGAATCTTGGCCCAGTACTTC. This sequence encodes CASSPNLGILAQYF.

The V gene is TRBV27, the J gene TRBJ1-2; D is ambiguous. The CDR3 runs to 16 residues. The V end was cut by 5 bases, the J end by 4 bases, with 20 bases between. Germline values: CDR1 MNHEY, CDR2 SMNVEV (reference sequence). The CDR3 DNA reads TGTGCCAGCAGTCTCGTTAAAGGAGTCAACTTCTATGGCTACACCTTC. Protein sequence: CASSLVKGVNFYGYTF.

The chain combines TRBV27 with TRBJ2-7; 7 bases match TRBD2. Trimming took 8 bases from V and 2 from J; bases not matched to a gene: 12. In germline, CDR1 is MNHEY, CDR2 SMNVEV (reference sequence). The CDR3 covers 15 residues. CDR3 protein: CASGRAGRVTYEQYF. CDR3 DNA: TGTGCCAGCGGCCGGGCGGGGAGGGTAACCTACGAGCAGTACTTC.

This chain joins TRBV9 and TRBJ1-1; TRBD1 might be the D (6 bases). With 0 bases removed from V and 4 bases from J, the gap between germline ends came to 10 bases. This CDR3 comprises 14 residues. Per the germline V gene, CDR1 is SGDLS and CDR2 is YYNGEE. The CDR3 region is CASSVGGGTTEAFF. CDR3 DNA: TGTGCCAGCAGCGTAGGAGGGGGGACCACTGAAGCTTTCTTT. The variable domain in full, completed from reference TRBV9 and TRBJ1-1, reads DSGVTQTPKHLITATGQRVTLRCSPRSGDLSVYWYQQSLDQGLQFLIQYYNGEERAKGNILERFSAQQFPDLHSELNLSSLELGDSALYFCASSVGGGTTEAFFGQGTRLTVV.

The chain combines TRBV2 with TRBJ2-7; unclear D gene. From germline, CDR1 is SNHLY and CDR2 FYNNEI. This CDR3 contains 14 residues. The V and J ends lost 7 bases and 3 bases respectively, with 16 bases between them. The CDR3 here is CASTNDKGLYEQYF. DNA for the CDR3: TGTGCCAGCACTAACGACAAAGGCCTCTACGAGCAGTACTTC.

This clonotype has just a few counts. This rearrangement joins TRBV28 to TRBJ2-7; D possibly corresponds to TRBD1 (6 bases). The germline gives CDR1 MDHEN, CDR2 SYDVKM. There are 13 residues in the CDR3. Trimming removed 10 bases from V and 1 base from J, with 14 bases in between. CDR3 nucleotides: TGTGCCACAGAAGATGGACAGTCCTACGAGCAGTACTTC. Its protein product is CATEDGQSYEQYF.

V gene TRBV2 combines with J gene TRBJ1-4; tentative D call: TRBD1 (6 bases). The germline V and J ends were trimmed by 6 bases and 0 bases, with 11 bases remaining between them. The CDR3 sequence is 15 residues long. Germline CDR1 is SNHLY and CDR2 is FYNNEI. For the CDR3, the DNA is TGTGCCAGCAGCAGGTACAGGGCAACTAATGAAAAACTGTTTTTT. Its translation: CASSRYRATNEKLFF.

V is TRBV5-1 and J is TRBJ2-7; 10 positions agree with TRBD1. The CDR3 consists of 15 residues. Trimming at V came to 4 bases and at J to 3 bases, leaving 7 bases not matched to a gene. In germline, CDR1 is SGHRS, CDR2 YFSETQ. CDR3 amino acids: CASSPGTGVFYEQYF. CDR3 bases: TGCGCCAGCAGCCCCGGGACAGGGGTTTTCTACGAGCAGTACTTC.

This sequence joins TRBV2 and TRBJ2-5, with 13 bases identical to TRBD2. The germline V gene has CDR1 SNHLY and CDR2 FYNNEI. The CDR3 is 16 residues long. The J segment lost 5 bases and the V segment lost 6 bases, leaving 9 bases of the junction unmatched. CDR3 nucleotide sequence: TGTGCCAGCAGGGATACTAGCGGGAGGGCCTTTGAGACCCAGTACTTC. It encodes CASRDTSGRAFETQYF.

J is TRBJ2-1 and V is TRBV6-5; D not resolved. The CDR3 is made up of 14 amino acids. The V and J ends lost 0 bases and 9 bases respectively, with 12 bases between them. Per the germline V gene, CDR1 is MNHEY and CDR2 is SVGAGI. The CDR3: CASSYSLVFAEQFF. The CDR3 DNA sequence: TGTGCCAGCAGTTACTCGCTAGTATTTGCTGAGCAGTTCTTC.

The genes are TRBV7-9 and TRBJ1-4; possibly TRBD1 for D (5 bases). The CDR3 totals 16 residues. The germline V gene has CDR1 SEHNR and CDR2 FQNEAQ (reference sequence). V lost 10 bases to trimming and J lost 7 bases, with 25 bases between them. The chain's CDR3 is CATIGAREGLGEKLFF. The CDR3 region has the DNA TGTGCCACCATTGGGGCCCGGGAGGGGCTTGGTGAAAAACTGTTTTTT.

DNA for the CDR3: TGTGCCAGCAGTGGCCGGATGAACTATGGCTACACCTTC. Protein: CASSGRMNYGYTF. This chain connects TRBV2 to TRBJ1-2, with D uncertain. This CDR3 is built from 13 residues. V was shortened by 4 bases and J by 2 bases, with 8 bases between the two germline ends. CDR1 is SNHLY, CDR2 FYNNEI, per germline.

This rearrangement joins TRBV12-3 or TRBV12-4 to TRBJ2-1; perhaps TRBD1 as D (5 bases). V lost 3 bases and J lost 6, with 12 bases in between. The CDR3 has 14 amino acids. CDR3 sequence (DNA): TGTGCCAGCAGTTTGGCGAAGACAGTCAATGAGCAGTTCTTC. Its translation is CASSLAKTVNEQFF.

This chain joins TRBV5-1 and TRBJ2-2; 7 bases agree with TRBD1. This CDR3 has 16 residues. With 0 bases clipped from V and 5 bases from J, the junction kept 7 bases outside the gene matches. The germline V gene encodes CDR1 SGHRS and CDR2 YFSETQ. CDR3 nucleotides: TGCGCCAGCAGCTTGGGAGGGACAGAGACAACCGGGGAGCTGTTTTTT. Translated: CASSLGGTETTGELFF.